The 10 T cell receptor beta chains in this list originate from one sample, sequenced in a study of vaccination and CD4 T cells after COVID-19. The Oncomine TCR Beta short-read assay sequenced DNA from cultured CD4+ T cells. TCRdb itself ran the PCR reads through MiXCR, one entry per CDR3 protein. The sample lists 14,000 to 15,000 distinct CDR3 sequences; 40% to 60% were seen once. Their antigens are not known. Treatment indicated: approximately 9-day PBMC culture with coronavirus spike peptide pools or control peptides (ViraFEST assay). The sample taken for sequencing was CD4+ T cells from blood, cultured in vitro. The receptors stem from a human donor who had recovered from COVID-19.

This chain joins TRBV15 and TRBJ1-3; 10 nucleotides match TRBD1. V lost 1 base, J lost 0 bases, and 3 bases stayed unmatched. This CDR3 is built from 17 residues. Germline lookup yields CDR1 LNHNV and CDR2 YYDKDF (reference sequence). The CDR3 bases are TGTGCCACCAGCAGAGGACAGGGGGCAAACTCTGGAAACACCATATATTTT. As protein: CATSRGQGANSGNTIYF.

The chain employs TRBV20-1 and TRBJ2-5, with D possibly TRBD2 on 5 matching bases. The CDR3 loop spans 15 amino acids. Germline V CDR1 and CDR2: DFQATT, SNEGSKA (reference sequence). Trimming removed 0 bases from V and 3 bases from J, with 14 bases in between. In DNA, the CDR3 is TGCAGTGCTAGAGAACTAAGGGCAGCGGAAGAGACCCAGTACTTC. It specifies CSARELRAAEETQYF.

In this sample, this clonotype turned up a few times. This chain uses TRBV20-1 with TRBJ1-5, with D maybe TRBD1 (6 bases). CDR3 size: 14 residues. V lost 6 bases, J lost 2 bases, and 14 bases lay in between. CDR1 is DFQATT and CDR2 is SNEGSKA in the germline V gene (reference sequence). In nucleotides, the CDR3 is TGCAGTGCCCGAGGCGGGGGGCGCAATCAGCCCCAGCATTTT. This sequence encodes CSARGGGRNQPQHF.

This rearrangement joins TRBV28 to TRBJ1-1; D remains ambiguous. Trimming took off 4 bases at V and 1 base at J, with 10 bases between the two ends. CDR3 size: 14 residues. Germline CDR1 reads MDHEN; CDR2 reads SYDVKM. CDR3 in amino acids: CASSSGSTNTEAFF. The CDR3 DNA reads TGTGCCAGCAGTTCCGGGTCCACGAACACTGAAGCTTTCTTT. Full variable domain (remainder filled in from reference TRBV28 and TRBJ1-1): DVKVTQSSRYLVKRTGEKVFLECVQDMDHENMFWYRQDPGLGLRLIYFSYDVKMKEKGDIPEGYSVSREKKERFSLILESASTNQTSMYLCASSSGSTNTEAFFGQGTRLTVV.

This chain links TRBV3-1 with TRBJ2-2; the match to TRBD1 covers 10 bases. The trim removed 3 bases at V and 6 bases at J, leaving 1 base unmatched. CDR1 and CDR2 from the germline V gene are LGHDT and YNNKEL (reference sequence). This CDR3 spans 14 amino acids. This chain's CDR3 is CASSQGTGAGELFF. CDR3 coding DNA: TGTGCCAGCAGCCAGGGGACAGGGGCCGGGGAGCTGTTTTTT.

The J gene is TRBJ2-3, the V gene TRBV12-3 or TRBV12-4; 9 positions match TRBD2. V dropped 8 bases and J dropped 5; count of bases not matched to a gene: 5. This CDR3 region has 13 residues. The CDR3 spells CASRGLAVDTQYF. Written as DNA, the CDR3 is TGTGCCAGCCGGGGACTAGCAGTAGATACGCAGTATTTT.

This clonotype was seen once. This sequence joins TRBV20-1 and TRBJ2-7; TRBD2 aligns across 14 bases. Trimming at V came to 1 base and at J to 2 bases, leaving 7 bases not matched to a gene. The CDR3 is 17 amino acids. CDR1 DFQATT and CDR2 SNEGSKA come from the germline V gene (reference sequence). The CDR3 reads CSARVPGLAGDTYEQYF. As DNA, the CDR3 is TGCAGTGCTAGAGTTCCGGGACTAGCGGGAGATACCTACGAGCAGTACTTC.

This chain links TRBV18 with TRBJ1-6, with 7 bases aligning to TRBD1. CDR3 length: 14 amino acids. J gave up 6 bases and V 2 bases, and 1 base lay outside the gene matches. Germline V CDR1 and CDR2: KGHSH, LQKENI. The CDR3 coding sequence is TGTGCCAGCTCACCAGGGACAGCTAATTCACCCCTCCACTTT. Translation gives CASSPGTANSPLHF.

This clonotype was counted only a few times. CDR3 residues: CASSFSGGELFF. In nucleotides, the CDR3 is TGTGCCAGCAGCTTCTCCGGCGGGGAGCTGTTTTTT. The chain couples TRBV7-9 to TRBJ2-2; D gene uncertain. Germline V lookup: CDR1 SEHNR, CDR2 FQNEAQ (reference sequence). There are 12 residues in the CDR3. Trimming stripped 3 bases from V and 7 bases from J, with 6 bases between. Looking up the rest from reference TRBV7-9 and TRBJ2-2 gives the full variable domain: DTGVSQNPRHKITKRGQNVTFRCDPISEHNRLYWYRQTLGQGPEFLTYFQNEAQLEKSRLLSDRFSAERPKGSFSTLEIQRTEQGDSAMYLCASSFSGGELFFGEGSRLTVL.

V is TRBV5-1 and J is TRBJ1-2; D is unresolved. Per the germline V gene, CDR1 is SGHRS and CDR2 is YFSETQ. This CDR3 is 12 amino acids long. V was trimmed by 1 base and J by 8 bases, leaving 9 bases between them. CDR3 sequence reads: CASSLSGEGYTF. CDR3 bases: TGCGCCAGCAGCTTGAGTGGTGAGGGCTACACCTTC.